Presented here are 15 T cell receptor beta chains from one specimen sequenced in a study of T cells in Graves' hyperthyroidism and ophthalmopathy. RNA transcripts gave rise to amplified TCR beta CDR3 regions. First-round RT-PCR targeting the TCR CDR3 was performed with the HTBI primer set. TCRdb passed the multiplex PCR reads through MiXCR, listing each CDR3 protein once. The sample includes 500,000 to 550,000 distinct CDR3 sequences, around 20% seen only once; the top ten take over 45%. The sample taken for sequencing was blood. All receptors derive from a middle-aged man with Graves' ophthalmopathy.

This clonotype was picked up one time. The chain is built from TRBV12-3 or TRBV12-4 and TRBJ2-5; 10 bases map to TRBD2. J lost 9 bases, V lost 4 bases, and 5 bases had no gene match. This CDR3 contains 13 residues. CDR3 protein: CASSWLAGAPQYF. The CDR3 DNA sequence: TGTGCCAGCAGTTGGCTAGCGGGAGCCCCCCAGTACTTC.

V is TRBV7-3 and J is TRBJ2-2; TRBD1 is a possible D gene (5 bases). Germline V gene sequence: CDR1 SGHTA, CDR2 FQGTGA. The CDR3 covers 17 residues. The V end lost 5 bases, the J end lost 0 bases, and 16 bases lay between the germline ends. CDR3 region: CASSPARGTSNTGELFF. CDR3 sequence (DNA): TGTGCCAGCAGCCCCGCAAGGGGCACCTCGAACACCGGGGAGCTGTTTTTT.

This clonotype was counted many times. J is TRBJ2-5 and V is TRBV28; 7 bases fit TRBD2. Germline V lookup: CDR1 MDHEN, CDR2 SYDVKM. CDR3 length: 15 amino acids. V was pared by 8 bases and J by 5 bases, with 14 bases of the junction left unmatched. In DNA form, the CDR3 reads TGTGCCAGCGGCCGTCCTGGCGGGGGATGGGAGACCCAGTACTTC. Translating gives CASGRPGGGWETQYF.

In this sample, this clonotype turned up a few times. This rearrangement joins TRBV19 to TRBJ1-6; D uncertain. The germline CDR1 and CDR2 sequences are LNHDA and SQIVND (reference sequence). V was cut by 5 bases and J by 7 bases, with 12 bases left in between. The CDR3 contains 14 residues. DNA of the CDR3: TGTGCCAGTAGTCTCGACCCTCTGAATTCACCCCTCCACTTT. Translation gives CASSLDPLNSPLHF.

This clonotype was recorded a few times. V is TRBV3-1 and J is TRBJ2-1; D could derive from TRBD1 or TRBD2 (5 bases each). V was pared by 3 bases and J by 12 bases, with 12 bases between. The germline V gene encodes CDR1 LGHDT and CDR2 YNNKEL (reference sequence). The CDR3 extends over 12 amino acids. The CDR3 reads CASSQGDLGQFF. The DNA for the CDR3 is TGTGCCAGCAGCCAGGGGGACCTGGGGCAGTTCTTC.

This chain links TRBV15 with TRBJ2-2, with 10 bases identical to TRBD1. Germline values: CDR1 LNHNV, CDR2 YYDKDF (reference sequence). This CDR3 has 16 amino acids. The J segment lost 3 bases and the V segment lost 3 bases, leaving 4 bases of the junction unmatched. The CDR3 sequence: CATSRGQGSDTGELFF. The CDR3 DNA reads TGTGCCACCAGCAGGGGACAGGGGTCGGACACCGGGGAGCTGTTTTTT.

The V call is TRBV6-5, the J call TRBJ2-1; a weak D match, TRBD1 (5 bases). The CDR3 is 15 residues long. Germline V gene sequence: CDR1 MNHEY, CDR2 SVGAGI. The germline V and J ends were trimmed by 3 bases and 6 bases, with 15 bases remaining between them. The CDR3 sequence: CASSYGSGSGNEQFF. CDR3 coding DNA: TGTGCCAGCAGTTATGGTTCAGGGTCGGGCAATGAGCAGTTCTTC.

This clonotype was seen many times. The gene calls are TRBV20-1 and TRBJ2-7; 14 positions agree with TRBD2. The CDR3 runs 15 residues. J lost 3 bases, V lost 5 bases, and 6 bases had no gene match. Germline V gene sequence: CDR1 DFQATT, CDR2 SNEGSKA (reference sequence). The CDR3 DNA follows: TGCAGTGCTTCCGGGACTAGCGGGAGCGGCTACGAGCAGTACTTC. This codes for CSASGTSGSGYEQYF.

The chain is built from TRBV20-1 and TRBJ2-1; 12 bases line up with TRBD2. Germline V lookup: CDR1 DFQATT, CDR2 SNEGSKA (reference sequence). This CDR3 comprises 19 residues. Trimming at V came to 6 bases and at J to 3 bases, leaving 18 bases not matched to a gene. The CDR3 sequence: CSARASDLLAGGFYNEQFF. CDR3 in DNA: TGCAGTGCCCGCGCATCCGATCTACTAGCGGGAGGCTTCTACAATGAGCAGTTCTTC.

Ten or more counts support this clonotype. The chain employs TRBV27 and TRBJ2-7, with TRBD2 identical over 11 bases. The CDR3 contains 15 residues. Germline V gene lookup returns CDR1 MNHEY and CDR2 SMNVEV (reference sequence). V was pared by 5 bases and J by 3 bases, with 6 bases of the junction left unmatched. DNA of the CDR3: TGTGCCAGCAGTCTTGGGACTAGCGGACTCTACGAGCAGTACTTC. This translates into CASSLGTSGLYEQYF.

This clonotype came up a few times. The CDR3 sequence: CASSLGQLGGNQPQHF. Here the CDR3 DNA reads TGCGCCAGCAGCCTTGGACAACTAGGGGGGAATCAGCCCCAGCATTTT. The chain carries TRBV5-1 and TRBJ1-5; D is possibly TRBD1 (6 bases). This CDR3 has 16 amino acids. V was cut by 4 bases and J by 4 bases, with 18 bases left in between. In germline, CDR1 is SGHRS, CDR2 YFSETQ.

The chain employs TRBV4-3 and TRBJ2-5, with 8 bases lining up with TRBD2. Trimming at V came to 1 base and at J to 5 bases, leaving 6 bases not matched to a gene. In germline, CDR1 is LGHNA, CDR2 YSLEER. The length of the CDR3 is 15 residues. CDR3 sequence (DNA): TGCGCCAGCAGCCAAGGAGCGGGAGCCCGGGAGACCCAGTACTTC. Its translation: CASSQGAGARETQYF.

The sample holds a few counts of this clonotype. This chain connects TRBV18 to TRBJ1-3, with D perhaps TRBD1 (5 bases). The length of the CDR3 is 16 residues. V was shortened by 2 bases and J by 0 bases, with 11 bases between the two germline ends. Germline V gene data show CDR1 as KGHSH and CDR2 as LQKENI. The CDR3 nucleotides are TGTGCCAGCTCACCAGAAAGGGGCCTCTCTGGAAACACCATATATTTT. Protein: CASSPERGLSGNTIYF.

This clonotype was counted a few times. This rearrangement joins TRBV20-1 to TRBJ2-3; 7 bases align to TRBD2. The CDR3 covers 18 residues. Germline V CDR1 and CDR2: DFQATT, SNEGSKA (reference sequence). Trimming at V came to 6 bases and at J to 1 base, leaving 19 bases not matched to a gene. Here the CDR3 reads CSALWDGRLAARTDTQYF. CDR3 DNA: TGCAGTGCCCTTTGGGACGGGAGACTAGCAGCACGCACAGATACGCAGTATTTT.

The V gene is TRBV18, the J gene TRBJ1-1; 7 nucleotides align to TRBD1. CDR1 is KGHSH and CDR2 is LQKENI in the germline V gene. V was clipped by 5 bases and J by 0 bases; unmatched bases: 6. CDR3 size: 15 residues. This chain's CDR3 is CASSAAQGVNTEAFF. Written as DNA, the CDR3 is TGTGCCAGCTCAGCTGCTCAGGGGGTGAACACTGAAGCTTTCTTT.